Detailed here is one T cell receptor (beta chain). Germline CDR1 MGHRA, CDR2 YSYEKL. The length of the CDR3 is 14 residues. The V and J ends lost 0 bases and 0 bases respectively, with 5 bases between them. The time point here: after trial treatment. Treatment in this sample: LDRT plus nivolumab, ipilimumab, low-dose cyclophosphamide and aspirin (RACIN trial). This record belongs to a study of low-dose radiotherapy and immunotherapy resistance in tumors. TRAV and TRBV primers primed cDNA for both TCRalpha and TCRbeta. Amplification of TCRs used a constant-region primer and V-primer adapter for roughly 22 PCR cycles. In TCRdb, the reads were re-called with MiXCR into one record per CDR3 protein. Found here are roughly 40,000 distinct CDR3 sequences, around 25% of them singletons; the top ten hold about 9.5%.

This TCR came from a male donor with prostate cancer. This sample comprised PBMCs, obtained after low-dose radiotherapy plus immunotherapy. The rearrangement links TRBV4-1 to TRBJ2-5; D gene unclear. Here the CDR3 reads CASSQEDDQETQYF. CDR3 sequence (DNA): TGCGCCAGCAGCCAAGAGGACGACCAAGAGACCCAGTACTTC.